Sequencing of this T cell receptor beta chain was carried out in a study of regulatory dendritic cells for organ transplantation. Comment on this clone: Its antigen is not known.

Libraries were prepared by immunoSEQ multiplex PCR; TCRdb keeps only in-frame clonotypes and omits some of them. This sample has 20,000 or so clones; around 85% occur once, and the top ten carry 0.65% to 0.8%. General study findings and limits: Considerable individual heterogeneity was seen in alloreactive memory CD8+ T cells.

Sorted T cells were CFSE-labeled and cultured 5 days with allogeneic regulatory or mature dendritic cells at 1:10. V lost 10 bases, J lost 3 bases, and 19 bases stayed unmatched. Germline CDR1 and CDR2: SGHDN and FVKESK. This CDR3 comprises 17 residues. This TCR came from a human donor in good health. Specimen: naive CD4+ T cells from blood cultured with regulatory dendritic cells. The subset is: CD45RA+ naive T cells. This chain links TRBV14 with TRBJ1-1; TRBD1 agrees at 8 bases. Written as DNA, the CDR3 is TGTGCCATCCAACGGCTTATGGGACAGGCTCCCGACACTGAAGCTTTCTTT. Amino acid sequence: CAIQRLMGQAPDTEAFF.